This TCR beta chain was captured in a study of cytomegalovirus exposure and HLA in healthy donors. Study-level findings and limits: Rarity characterized most TCR sequences, yet some public TCRs appeared in many donors. Cytomegalovirus association was assigned to about 150 TCR beta chains. Sequence variants that were highly shared formed a cluster that was likely a sequencing artifact.

This PCR relied on a set of 60 Vbeta primers and 13 Jbeta primers. Assay used: immunoSEQ multiplex PCR; TCRdb lists only in-frame clones, some missing. The sample carries around 200,000 clones, almost 80% recorded once. This clone was picked up a small number of times. The antigen remains unidentified. Germline is not matched at one junction end, which may reflect a read error. Germline-derived CDR1 and CDR2 are MNHEY and SVGAGI. CDR3 length: 13 residues. The sequence derives from a woman aged 18-29 years in good health and CMV-seronegative. The source material was PBMCs. This sequence joins TRBV6-5 and TRBJ1-2, with 7 bases identical to TRBD1. CDR3 DNA: TGTGCCAGCAGCCGACAGGGCGTATATGGTTACACCTTC. Translated, it gives CASSRQGVYGYTF.